These T cell receptor beta chains were read from a single sample in a study of vaccination effects on CD4 cells after COVID-19. Their antigens remain unidentified. Assay: immunoSEQ multiplex PCR; the TCRdb copy retains only in-frame clones and omits some. The sample has under 85,000 clones; over 70% are singletons. This material consisted of CD4+ T cells from PBMCs cultured with HCoV-OC43 spike peptides, taken after COVID-19 vaccination. The source of these receptors is a human donor who received a COVID-19 vaccine. CDR3s include the opening cysteine and the closing phenylalanine or tryptophan. D genes are given only for firm matches. Not every row has a clone size; where given, it reads once, few, many or a size class.

d_call: .; v_call: TRBV14; clone_size: few; j_call: TRBJ2-1; cdr3_nt: TGTGCCAGCAGCGCCCGGGGGAATGAGCAGTTCTTC; cdr3_aa: CASSARGNEQFF
d_call: TRBD1; v_call: TRBV3-1/TRBV3-2; clone_size: .; j_call: TRBJ1-5; cdr3_nt: TGTGCCAGCAGCCTCGGGACAGGGAAAAAACATTTT; cdr3_aa: CASSLGTGKKHF
d_call: .; v_call: TRBV19; clone_size: .; j_call: TRBJ1-6; cdr3_nt: TGTGCCAGTAGTCTAGGGGCAGGCAATAATTCACCCCTCCACTTT; cdr3_aa: CASSLGAGNNSPLHF
d_call: .; v_call: TRBV4-1; clone_size: .; j_call: TRBJ1-3; cdr3_nt: TGCGCCAGCAGCCAAGACCCTCGGGGCTCTGGAAACACCATATATTTT; cdr3_aa: CASSQDPRGSGNTIYF
d_call: .; v_call: TRBV28; clone_size: once; j_call: TRBJ2-5; cdr3_nt: TGTGCCAGCAGTTTTGTGGGGGGCCGGGAGACCCAGTACTTC; cdr3_aa: CASSFVGGRETQYF
d_call: TRBD1; v_call: TRBV4-1; clone_size: .; j_call: TRBJ1-5; cdr3_nt: TGCGCCAGCAGCCAAAGTTTACCCGGGACAGTTAGCAATCAGCCCCAGCATTTT; cdr3_aa: CASSQSLPGTVSNQPQHF
d_call: TRBD1; v_call: TRBV19; clone_size: few; j_call: TRBJ1-5; cdr3_nt: TGTGCCAGTAGTATAGCAGGGGGTCAGCCCCAGCATTTT; cdr3_aa: CASSIAGGQPQHF
d_call: TRBD1; v_call: TRBV10-3; clone_size: .; j_call: TRBJ2-1; cdr3_nt: TGTGCCATCAGTCAAATGCCGGGACAGGGGGCATATGAGCAGTTCTTC; cdr3_aa: CAISQMPGQGAYEQFF
d_call: TRBD2; v_call: TRBV30; clone_size: .; j_call: TRBJ2-1; cdr3_nt: TGTGCCTGGAGCCAGGGACTAGCGGAGTACAATGAGCAGTTCTTC; cdr3_aa: CAWSQGLAEYNEQFF
d_call: TRBD2; v_call: TRBV11-2; clone_size: .; j_call: TRBJ2-5; cdr3_nt: TGTGCCAGCAGCTTAGTATCGGGGGGGCCAGAGACCCAGTACTTC; cdr3_aa: CASSLVSGGPETQYF
d_call: .; v_call: TRBV5-5; clone_size: .; j_call: TRBJ1-1; cdr3_nt: TGTGCCAGCAGCTTTAGGGACTCCTCCAACACTGAAGCTTTCTTT; cdr3_aa: CASSFRDSSNTEAFF
d_call: .; v_call: TRBV3-1/TRBV3-2; clone_size: few; j_call: TRBJ1-6; cdr3_nt: TGTGCCAGCAGCCGCCCAGGGTGGTCACCCCTCCACTTT; cdr3_aa: CASSRPGWSPLHF
d_call: .; v_call: TRBV19; clone_size: .; j_call: TRBJ1-3; cdr3_nt: TGTGCCAGTAGCCGCGGGCCGACAACTGGAAACACCATATATTTT; cdr3_aa: CASSRGPTTGNTIYF
d_call: .; v_call: TRBV18; clone_size: .; j_call: TRBJ1-2; cdr3_nt: TGTGCCAGCTCACCAGCGAGTCGGGGCTATGGCTACACCTTC; cdr3_aa: CASSPASRGYGYTF
d_call: .; v_call: TRBV30; clone_size: few; j_call: TRBJ1-1; cdr3_nt: TGTGCCTGGGATGGGCGCATTGGTCTGAACACTGAAGCTTTCTTT; cdr3_aa: CAWDGRIGLNTEAFF
d_call: TRBD2; v_call: TRBV7-3; clone_size: .; j_call: TRBJ2-5; cdr3_nt: TGTGCCAGCAGCGGGGGGGGGCAAGAGACCCAGTACTTC; cdr3_aa: CASSGGGQETQYF
d_call: .; v_call: TRBV18; clone_size: .; j_call: TRBJ2-3; cdr3_nt: TGTGCCAGCTCACCCGGGTTCACAGATACGCAGTATTTT; cdr3_aa: CASSPGFTDTQYF
d_call: TRBD2; v_call: TRBV24-1; clone_size: .; j_call: TRBJ2-1; cdr3_nt: TGTGCCACCAGTGATTTGAGTAGCGGGGCTTACAATGAGCAGTTCTTC; cdr3_aa: CATSDLSSGAYNEQFF
d_call: TRBD1; v_call: TRBV3-1/TRBV3-2; clone_size: .; j_call: TRBJ1-1; cdr3_nt: TGTGCCAGCAGCCAGACAGGGGGTGTATCTGAAGCTTTCTTT; cdr3_aa: CASSQTGGVSEAFF
d_call: .; v_call: TRBV28; clone_size: .; j_call: TRBJ1-2; cdr3_nt: TGTGCCAGCAGTTTAGCCAGGGCCCATGGCTACACCTTC; cdr3_aa: CASSLARAHGYTF
d_call: .; v_call: TRBV4-2; clone_size: .; j_call: TRBJ1-1; cdr3_nt: TGTGCCAGCAGCACCCAGGGGCAGCCGAACACTGAAGCTTTCTTT; cdr3_aa: CASSTQGQPNTEAFF
d_call: .; v_call: TRBV6-4; clone_size: .; j_call: TRBJ2-2; cdr3_nt: TGTGCCAGCAGTAGAGTCACCGGGACAACCTACACCGGGGAGCTGTTTTTT; cdr3_aa: CASSRVTGTTYTGELFF
d_call: .; v_call: TRBV12-3/TRBV12-4; clone_size: .; j_call: TRBJ2-3; cdr3_nt: TGTGCCAGCAGTTTAGCCCGTTCAGATACGCAGTATTTT; cdr3_aa: CASSLARSDTQYF
d_call: TRBD1; v_call: TRBV4-1; clone_size: .; j_call: TRBJ1-4; cdr3_nt: TGCGCCAGCAGCCAACCTGGACAGGGAAGATCATTCTATGAAAAACTGTTTTTT; cdr3_aa: CASSQPGQGRSFYEKLFF
d_call: TRBD1; v_call: TRBV9; clone_size: .; j_call: TRBJ2-1; cdr3_nt: TGTGCCAGCACGACAGGGATTGGTTACAATGAGCAGTTCTTC; cdr3_aa: CASTTGIGYNEQFF
d_call: .; v_call: TRBV18; clone_size: .; j_call: TRBJ2-2; cdr3_nt: TGTGCCAGCTCACCCCTCCCACAGACCGGGGAGCTGTTTTTT; cdr3_aa: CASSPLPQTGELFF
d_call: .; v_call: TRBV4-1; clone_size: .; j_call: TRBJ1-3; cdr3_nt: TGCGCCAGCAGCCAAGAAGGATCCCCTCTCGTTCCCGGGGATGGAAACACCATATATTTT; cdr3_aa: CASSQEGSPLVPGDGNTIYF
d_call: .; v_call: TRBV18; clone_size: once; j_call: TRBJ1-6; cdr3_nt: TGTGCCAGCTCACCACCCACGGGGCGAACTAATAATTCACCCCTCCACTTT; cdr3_aa: CASSPPTGRTNNSPLHF
d_call: .; v_call: TRBV14; clone_size: .; j_call: TRBJ1-2; cdr3_nt: TGTGCCAGCAGCCCGGCCGGGGGGACTAACTATGGCTACACCTTC; cdr3_aa: CASSPAGGTNYGYTF
d_call: .; v_call: TRBV28; clone_size: .; j_call: TRBJ2-5; cdr3_nt: TGTGCCAGCAGTTTATCGCGGGTACAAGAGACCCAGTACTTC; cdr3_aa: CASSLSRVQETQYF
d_call: .; v_call: TRBV9; clone_size: .; j_call: TRBJ2-1; cdr3_nt: TGTGCCAGCAGCGAACTTCCGGGGGAGCAGTTCTTC; cdr3_aa: CASSELPGEQFF
d_call: .; v_call: TRBV23-1; clone_size: .; j_call: TRBJ2-3; cdr3_nt: TGCGCCAGCCCTTGCGGCATACTATACTGCACAGATACGCAGTATTTT; cdr3_aa: CASPCGILYCTDTQYF
d_call: .; v_call: TRBV7-9; clone_size: .; j_call: TRBJ1-3; cdr3_nt: TGTGCCAGCACCACCACAGGTTCTGGAAACACCATATATTTT; cdr3_aa: CASTTTGSGNTIYF
d_call: TRBD2; v_call: TRBV3-1/TRBV3-2; clone_size: .; j_call: TRBJ2-2; cdr3_nt: TGTGCCAGCAGCCCCTCCATAGCGGGGGGGGACACCGGGGAGCTGTTTTTT; cdr3_aa: CASSPSIAGGDTGELFF
d_call: .; v_call: TRBV28; clone_size: .; j_call: TRBJ2-5; cdr3_nt: TGTGCCAGCAGTCAGGGCCCGCCTAGGTTGGAAGGGACCCAGTACTTC; cdr3_aa: CASSQGPPRLEGTQYF
d_call: .; v_call: TRBV27; clone_size: .; j_call: TRBJ2-5; cdr3_nt: TGTGCCAAAACTCCAGGGGTCGAGACCCAGTACTTC; cdr3_aa: CAKTPGVETQYF
d_call: .; v_call: TRBV7-7; clone_size: .; j_call: TRBJ2-5; cdr3_nt: TGTGCCAGCAGCTTAGTCTCAGGGGAAGAGACCCAGTACTTC; cdr3_aa: CASSLVSGEETQYF
d_call: .; v_call: TRBV7-2; clone_size: .; j_call: TRBJ2-4; cdr3_nt: TGTGCCAGCAGCCCCTTGGAGGCAGCCAAAAACATTCAGTACTTC; cdr3_aa: CASSPLEAAKNIQYF
d_call: TRBD1; v_call: TRBV6-1; clone_size: .; j_call: TRBJ1-5; cdr3_nt: TGTGCCAGCAGTGAAAGGGGACAGGGATTCTCTAGCAATCAGCCCCAGCATTTT; cdr3_aa: CASSERGQGFSSNQPQHF
d_call: TRBD2; v_call: TRBV4-1; clone_size: once; j_call: TRBJ2-3; cdr3_nt: TGCGCCAGCAGCCAAGAAACTAGCGGGGGGGCCCTGGGAGATACGCAGTATTTT; cdr3_aa: CASSQETSGGALGDTQYF
d_call: TRBD1; v_call: TRBV5-1; clone_size: .; j_call: TRBJ1-2; cdr3_nt: TGCGCCAGCAGCGCTACAGGGGCTTCAAACTATGGCTACACCTTC; cdr3_aa: CASSATGASNYGYTF
d_call: .; v_call: TRBV20-1; clone_size: .; j_call: TRBJ1-2; cdr3_nt: TGCAGTGCTAGAAGGGACTATGGCTACACCTTC; cdr3_aa: CSARRDYGYTF
d_call: .; v_call: TRBV29-1; clone_size: .; j_call: TRBJ1-2; cdr3_nt: TGCAGCGCCGGACACCCCAACTATGGCTACACCTTC; cdr3_aa: CSAGHPNYGYTF
d_call: .; v_call: TRBV19; clone_size: .; j_call: TRBJ1-5; cdr3_nt: TGTGCCAGTAGTATCCCGGGATCCGATCAGCCCCAGCATTTT; cdr3_aa: CASSIPGSDQPQHF
d_call: TRBD2; v_call: TRBV18; clone_size: once; j_call: TRBJ2-3; cdr3_nt: TGTGCCAGCTCACCACGAGTCAGTCAGGCGGGAGGCACAGATACGCAGTATTTT; cdr3_aa: CASSPRVSQAGGTDTQYF
d_call: .; v_call: TRBV4-1; clone_size: few; j_call: TRBJ1-6; cdr3_nt: TGCGCCAGCACGCCATGGAGGGGCTATAATTCACCCCTCCACTTT; cdr3_aa: CASTPWRGYNSPLHF
d_call: .; v_call: TRBV24-1; clone_size: .; j_call: TRBJ2-3; cdr3_nt: TGTGCCGCGGGACCCAGCGGTGCATGGGATACGCAGTATTTT; cdr3_aa: CAAGPSGAWDTQYF
d_call: TRBD1; v_call: TRBV4-1; clone_size: .; j_call: TRBJ1-5; cdr3_nt: TGCGCCAGCAGCCAGGAGACAGGGATTGGACGCAATCAGCCCCAGCATTTT; cdr3_aa: CASSQETGIGRNQPQHF
d_call: .; v_call: TRBV30; clone_size: .; j_call: TRBJ2-5; cdr3_nt: TGTGCCTGGAGTGTAACCGCCTTCCAAGAGACCCAGTACTTC; cdr3_aa: CAWSVTAFQETQYF
d_call: .; v_call: TRBV5-8; clone_size: .; j_call: TRBJ2-1; cdr3_nt: TGTGCCAGCAGCTTTCAAACAGGGCTCTCCTACAATGAGCAGTTCTTC; cdr3_aa: CASSFQTGLSYNEQFF
d_call: .; v_call: TRBV30; clone_size: .; j_call: TRBJ1-3; cdr3_nt: TGTGCCTGGAGTGCCACCTTTGGAAACACCATATATTTT; cdr3_aa: CAWSATFGNTIYF
d_call: .; v_call: TRBV5-1; clone_size: .; j_call: TRBJ2-1; cdr3_nt: TGCGCCAGCAGCTTCGGTGGGGGGGCGGGGAATGAGCAGTTCTTC; cdr3_aa: CASSFGGGAGNEQFF